This TCR beta chain was retrieved from a study of blood T cell repertoires in COVID-19. Original data processing: Counts of nucleated cells, estimated from reference gene primer amplification, were obtained. Only in-frame clones appear in the TCRdb table, and some are missing; sequencing was by immunoSEQ multiplex PCR. D and trimming were read from the DNA, whereas the V and J calls and clone size are those reported in that table. This table holds about 250,000 clones, about 87% found once. CDR3 length equals 16 residues. The V gene's germline CDR1 is LNHDA and CDR2 SQIVND (reference sequence). V shed 4 bases, J shed 3 bases, and the junction held 8 bases outside the gene matches. Participants spanned ages about 18 to 95 years and resided in about 25 US areas. Two negative PCRs, clearance, or symptom resolution characterized the recovered Cohort 3 donors.

The chain carries TRBV19 and TRBJ1-2, with TRBD1 matching over 10 bases. The origin of this receptor is a woman between 50 and 59 years old who had recovered from COVID-19. The sequencing input was PBMCs or T cells enriched from blood (not recorded which). As DNA, the CDR3 is TGTGCCAGTAGTAACCCCCGGACAGGGGGAGACTATGGCTACACCTTC. Encoded protein: CASSNPRTGGDYGYTF. Full variable domain (missing parts from reference TRBV19 and TRBJ1-2): DGGITQSPKYLFRKEGQNVTLSCEQNLNHDAMYWYRQDPGQGLRLIYYSQIVNDFQKGDIAEGYSVSREKKESFPLTVTSAQKNPTAFYLCASSNPRTGGDYGYTFGSGTRLTVV.